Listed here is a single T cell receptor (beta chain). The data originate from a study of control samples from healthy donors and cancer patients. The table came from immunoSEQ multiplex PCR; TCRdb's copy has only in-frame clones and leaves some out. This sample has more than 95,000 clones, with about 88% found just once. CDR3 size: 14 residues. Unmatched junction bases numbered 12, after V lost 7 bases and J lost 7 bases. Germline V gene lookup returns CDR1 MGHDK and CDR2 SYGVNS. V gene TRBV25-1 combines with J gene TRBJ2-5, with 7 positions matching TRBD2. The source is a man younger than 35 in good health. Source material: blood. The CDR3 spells CASISAGASGTQYF. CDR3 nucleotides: TGTGCCAGCATATCGGCGGGAGCCTCGGGGACCCAGTACTTC.